The rows below give T cell receptor beta chains drawn from one sample of a study of blood T cell repertoires in COVID-19. The data were produced by immunoSEQ multiplex PCR, yet TCRdb's version contains in-frame clones alone and is incomplete. The repertoire holds about 260,000 clones, with about nine tenths as singletons. Sequences were obtained from peripheral blood. The receptors here all came from a man in his forties who had recovered from COVID-19. The CDR3 runs from the conserved cysteine through the conserved F or W. The order of the fields is D gene, clone size, CDR3 length, J gene, V gene, CDR3 DNA, CDR3 protein. The D gene is left open where the match is weak. Expanded clones are given a class, and other clones once, few, many or no size at all.

>.|.|15|TRBJ1-1|TRBV28
TGTGCCAGCAGTTTTGCCAGGGCAGGGAACACTGAAGCTTTCTTT
CASSFARAGNTEAFF
>TRBD1|once|14|TRBJ1-1|TRBV19
TGTGCCAGTAGTCTCGGGACAGGGGGCACTGAAGCTTTCTTT
CASSLGTGGTEAFF
>.|.|15|TRBJ2-1|TRBV2
TGTGCCAGCAAGGAAGAAAGGGGGTCCTACAATGAGCAGTTCTTC
CASKEERGSYNEQFF
>TRBD2|.|15|TRBJ2-5|TRBV11-3
TGTGCCAGCAGCGCCGAAACTAGCGGGGAAGAGACCCAGTACTTC
CASSAETSGEETQYF
>.|.|15|TRBJ1-1|TRBV29-1
TGCAGCGTTGCGAAATACAGGACTATGAACACTGAAGCTTTCTTT
CSVAKYRTMNTEAFF
>TRBD1|.|13|TRBJ1-4|TRBV5-6
TGTGCCAGCAGCCGGGACAGGAATGAAAAACTGTTTTTT
CASSRDRNEKLFF
>.|.|13|TRBJ2-7|TRBV18
TGTGCCAGCTCACCACGGAAGGAGAAAGGGGAGTACTTC
CASSPRKEKGEYF
>TRBD2|.|12|TRBJ2-7|TRBV2
TGTGCCAGCAGGGGACTAGCCTACGAGCAGTACTTC
CASRGLAYEQYF
>.|.|12|TRBJ2-3|TRBV6-2/TRBV6-3
TGTGCCAGCAGTTCTTACGGAGATACGCAGTATTTT
CASSSYGDTQYF
>.|.|13|TRBJ1-2|TRBV2
TGTGCCAGCAGTGAGCTAATGGCGGTGGGCTACACCTTC
CASSELMAVGYTF
>.|.|19|TRBJ2-1|TRBV24-1
TGTGCCACCGGGGAGGAACGGTGGCTGATACGAACTTGGTACAATGAGCAGTTCTTC
CATGEERWLIRTWYNEQFF
>TRBD1|few|12|TRBJ1-1|TRBV5-1
TGCGCCAGCAGCACCGGACAGGCTGAAGCTTTCTTT
CASSTGQAEAFF
>TRBD1|once|16|TRBJ1-2|TRBV4-3
TGCGCCAGCAGCCCTTCAGGGGGGCAGCTTAACTATGGCTACACCTTC
CASSPSGGQLNYGYTF
>TRBD1|.|17|TRBJ2-7|TRBV9
TGTGCCAGCAGCGTATATGGACGGACAGGGGCGGCTGGCGAGCAGTACTTC
CASSVYGRTGAAGEQYF
>TRBD2|.|18|TRBJ2-3|TRBV5-4
TGTGCCAGCAGCTCCCCCGGGGTCTTCGGACTAGCGGGAGATACGCAGTATTTT
CASSSPGVFGLAGDTQYF
>.|once|15|TRBJ2-5|TRBV7-2
TGTGCCAGCACCCTCGGGGGACGCACGCGGGAGACCCAGTACTTC
CASTLGGRTRETQYF
>TRBD2|.|19|TRBJ2-3|TRBV7-7
TGTGCCAGCAGCTTAGTGGTCACTAGCGGGAGGCCCGAAGCAGATACGCAGTATTTT
CASSLVVTSGRPEADTQYF
>.|few|14|TRBJ2-5|TRBV2
TGTGCCAGCAAGGTCTACAGGGGGGGGGAGACCCAGTACTTC
CASKVYRGGETQYF
>.|.|13|TRBJ2-1|TRBV9
TGTGCCAGCAGCGCCTATGAACGGGATGAGCAGTTCTTC
CASSAYERDEQFF
>TRBD2|.|14|TRBJ2-7|TRBV6-5
TGTGCCAGCAGGCGGGAGCGGGAGTTTTACGAGCAGTACTTC
CASRREREFYEQYF
>.|.|15|TRBJ2-1|TRBV2
TGTGCCAGCAGTGAAAATAGCGGTACCTACAATGAGCAGTTCTTC
CASSENSGTYNEQFF
>.|.|14|TRBJ1-1|TRBV25-1
TGTGCCAGCTCCCCCCCCAGGGGACACACTGAAGCTTTCTTT
CASSPPRGHTEAFF
>.|.|15|TRBJ2-1|TRBV6-2/TRBV6-3
TGTGCCAGCAGTTATACCGAGGGCCCTTGGAATGAGCAGTTCTTC
CASSYTEGPWNEQFF
>.|.|15|TRBJ2-7|TRBV7-8
TGTGCCAGCAGCCAGACACCGAGGGAATACTACGAGCAGTACTTC
CASSQTPREYYEQYF
>TRBD2|.|17|TRBJ2-7|TRBV18
TGTGCCAGCTCACCCCTAAGGACTAGCGGGGGGTACTACGAGCAGTACTTC
CASSPLRTSGGYYEQYF
>.|.|13|TRBJ2-2|TRBV12-3/TRBV12-4
TGTGCCAGTACACGACTAAACACCGGGGAGCTGTTTTTT
CASTRLNTGELFF
>.|.|14|TRBJ1-3|TRBV9
TGTGCCAGCAGCGTAGGGAGCTCTGGAAACACCATATATTTT
CASSVGSSGNTIYF
>.|once|13|TRBJ1-5|TRBV6-2/TRBV6-3
TGTGCCAGCAGTTATCGGGGGGGACAGCCCCAGCATTTT
CASSYRGGQPQHF
>TRBD2|.|13|TRBJ2-7|TRBV10-3
TGTGCCATCGGACGGGGGGAGGCAAACGAGCAGTACTTC
CAIGRGEANEQYF
>TRBD1|.|13|TRBJ2-5|TRBV25-1
TGTGCCAGCAGTGAATCGGACAGGGACTCCCAGTACTTC
CASSESDRDSQYF
>.|.|14|TRBJ2-2|TRBV7-2
TGTGCCAGCAGCTTAGCCGTGTACACCGGGGAGCTGTTTTTT
CASSLAVYTGELFF
>TRBD2|.|14|TRBJ2-3|TRBV29-1
TGCAGCGTAGTATCTAGCGGGAGCACAGATACGCAGTATTTT
CSVVSSGSTDTQYF
>TRBD1|.|16|TRBJ2-1|TRBV5-6
TGTGCCAGCAGCCAAACCCGGGACAGGTTCTACAATGAGCAGTTCTTC
CASSQTRDRFYNEQFF
>.|.|16|TRBJ1-1|TRBV4-1
TGCGCCAGCAGTCCAACAGGTACGCTTCGGAACACTGAAGCTTTCTTT
CASSPTGTLRNTEAFF
>TRBD2|.|16|TRBJ2-7|TRBV29-1
TGCAGCGTTGAGATGTGGTCCGAGGCTAGCGGCTACGAGCAGTACTTC
CSVEMWSEASGYEQYF
>TRBD1|.|15|TRBJ1-1|TRBV10-2
TGCGCCAGCAGTTATAATAGGGGGCGTTTGACTGAAGCTTTCTTT
CASSYNRGRLTEAFF
>.|.|14|TRBJ2-7|TRBV7-2
TGTGCCAGCAGCCTACAGGGAGTTTCCTACGAGCAGTACTTC
CASSLQGVSYEQYF